The present entry profiles one T cell receptor (beta chain) with its context. Its antigen is unidentified. Germline V lookup: CDR1 MNHEY, CDR2 SMNVEV (reference sequence). CDR3 length: 16 residues. The data originate from a study of T cells expressing NK-cell markers. General study points: The HCMV specificity of the expanded NKG2C+ T cell clones stayed unresolved. The leading position in the CD3+CD56-NKG2C+ fraction of several donors also went to these clonotypes.

TCRdb reprocessed the 5' RACE reads and stores each CDR3 protein as one record, lacking DNA. The table lists 500,000 to 700,000 distinct CDR3 sequences, with approximately 4% in the top ten. The chain combines TRBV27 with TRBJ1-2; checking the TCRdb D call of TRBD1 is not possible without DNA. This clonotype was sampled from a man in his late teens or twenties in good health. Source material: blood T cells: a sorted CD56 or NKG2C T cell subset, CD4+ or CD8+ T cells, or bulk PBMC T cells (not recorded which). This chain's CDR3 is CASSPTGQGIHYGYTF.